This TCR beta chain is drawn from a study of T cells in Graves' hyperthyroidism and ophthalmopathy. The TCR beta CDR3 regions underwent amplification using RNA transcripts as the source. During a first-round RT-PCR of the TCR CDR3, the HTBI primer set was used. TCRdb reprocessed the multiplex PCR reads via MiXCR and lists one record per CDR3 protein. Here the sample spans about 350,000 distinct CDR3 sequences, roughly 14% being singletons. In this sample, this clonotype turned up many times. Stable disease denoted Graves' hyperthyroidism without ophthalmopathy progression within 18 months. Per germline, CDR1 SGDLS and CDR2 YYNGEE. This CDR3 is 15 amino acids long. Deletions cut 0 bases from V and 1 base from J, with 10 bases between.

The gene calls are TRBV9 and TRBJ1-1; D is undetermined. This clonotype was obtained from a woman in her 30s with Graves' hyperthyroidism. The sample consisted of blood. The CDR3 nucleotides read TGTGCCAGCAGCGTAGAAGCCAGCCAGAACACTGAAGCTTTCTTT. This encodes CASSVEASQNTEAFF.